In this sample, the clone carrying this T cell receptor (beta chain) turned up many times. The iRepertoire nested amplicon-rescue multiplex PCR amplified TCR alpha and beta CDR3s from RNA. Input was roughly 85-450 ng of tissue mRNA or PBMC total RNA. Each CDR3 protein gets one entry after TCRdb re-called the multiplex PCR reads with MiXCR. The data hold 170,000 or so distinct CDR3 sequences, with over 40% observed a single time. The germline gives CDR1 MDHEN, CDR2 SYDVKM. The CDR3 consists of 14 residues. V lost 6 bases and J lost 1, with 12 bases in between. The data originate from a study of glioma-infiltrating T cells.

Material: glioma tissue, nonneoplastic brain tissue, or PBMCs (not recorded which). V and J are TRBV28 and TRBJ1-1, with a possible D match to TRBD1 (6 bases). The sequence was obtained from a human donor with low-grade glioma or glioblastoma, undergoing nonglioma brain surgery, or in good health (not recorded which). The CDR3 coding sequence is TGTGCCAGCAGAAGGGACACTTGGAACACTGAAGCTTTCTTT. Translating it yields CASRRDTWNTEAFF.